These 19 T cell receptor beta chains share one sample of origin, sequenced in a study of T cells in women clearing cervical HPV infection (dated by TCRdb to between 2018 and 2020). Library preparation employed the immunoSEQ multiplex PCR assay. Drawn from immuneACCESS, this table holds only the in-frame rearrangements with V and J called that TCRdb kept. Clones are partly lost; checked studies trace under half to an unresolved V gene and leave the rest unexplained. The record for this sample contains some 20,000 clones. The leading ten clones occupy 13% to 15% of the sample. Material: blood buffy coat. Source of these receptors: a woman between 18 and 70 years old with a cervical HPV16 infection that either progressed to CIN3+ or cleared (not recorded which).

As concerns this clone: The CDR3 end lies 3 residues beyond the end of the read and is filled in from the germline J gene. This chain uses TRBV19 with TRBJ1-6, with D possibly TRBD1 on 6 matching bases. This CDR3 is built from 17 residues. Germline assignment: CDR1 LNHDA and CDR2 SQIVND (reference sequence). Trimming cost V 3 bases and J 7 bases, with 19 bases left between them. The part of the CDR3 DNA that was read is TGTGCCAGTAGTATTTTGGACAGCTCATTGAGGAATTCACCC. As protein: CASSILDSSLRNSP. The whole CDR3 sequence is CASSILDSSLRNSPLHF.

A word on this clone: The read terminates 3 residues ahead of where the CDR3 ends, so the germline J gene completes it. The chain is built from TRBV7-8 and TRBJ2-5, with TRBD1 matching over 8 bases. This CDR3 spans 14 amino acids. Unmatched junction bases numbered 6, after V lost 5 bases and J lost 4 bases. The V gene's germline CDR1 is SGHVS and CDR2 FQNEAQ. CDR3 DNA, as far as it was read: TGTGCCAGCAGCCCAACGGACAGGGTAGAGACC. This codes for CASSPTDRVET. From start to end, the CDR3 is CASSPTDRVETQYF.

About this clone: Sequencing ends 3 residues short of the CDR3 end; the germline J gene provides the rest. The rearrangement joins TRBV20-1 to TRBJ2-1, with 7 bases matching TRBD2. CDR3 length: 12 residues. The V segment lost 7 bases and the J segment 3 bases; nucleotides outside the gene matches: 3. CDR1 is DFQATT and CDR2 is SNEGSKA in the germline V gene (reference sequence). The CDR3 DNA, read in part, is TGCAGTGGGTGGGGGGGCTACAATGAG. Amino acid sequence: CSGWGGYNE. The complete CDR3 protein is CSGWGGYNEQFF.

Of note for this clone: The read falls 3 residues short of the CDR3 end, and the missing part is taken from the germline J gene. The chain couples TRBV2 to TRBJ1-1; 8 nucleotides agree with TRBD1. CDR1 is SNHLY and CDR2 is FYNNEI in the germline V gene. This CDR3 has 12 residues. V lost 8 bases and J lost 4; bases outside the gene matches: 3. CDR3 bases read: TGTGCCAGCGCACAGGGGGGCACTGAA. Its translation is CASAQGGTE. Given in full, the CDR3 is CASAQGGTEAFF.

Concerning this clone itself: Sequencing ends 3 residues short of the CDR3 end; the germline J gene provides the rest. The chain employs TRBV11-2 and TRBJ2-2; either TRBD1 or TRBD2 may supply D (5 bases each). CDR3 length: 15 residues. V lost 5 bases to trimming and J lost 5 bases, with 15 bases between them. Germline loops: CDR1 SGHAT, CDR2 FQNNGV. The CDR3 is CASSPSSEGTGELFF. The DNA read from the CDR3 is TGTGCCAGCAGCCCTAGTAGTGAGGGGACCGGGGAG.

About this clone itself: The read finishes 3 residues shy of the CDR3 end, and the germline J gene is used to complete it. The chain carries TRBV19 and TRBJ2-1, with 9 bases that match TRBD1. The CDR3 consists of 15 residues. V shed 5 bases and J 5 bases; nucleotides not matched to a gene: 7. Germline V gene lookup returns CDR1 LNHDA and CDR2 SQIVND (reference sequence). The CDR3 bases that were read are TGTGCCAGTAGTGCCCGGACAGGGGCCGACAATGAG. This encodes CASSARTGADNE. The entire CDR3 sequence reads CASSARTGADNEQFF.

As regards this clone: Sequencing ends 3 residues short of the CDR3 end; the germline J gene provides the rest. V gene TRBV20-1 combines with J gene TRBJ2-7; 8 positions match TRBD2. The junction had 9 bases not matched to a gene; V was cut back by 1 base and J by 4 bases. From germline, CDR1 is DFQATT and CDR2 SNEGSKA (reference sequence). CDR3 length: 15 residues. CDR3 bases read: TGCAGTGCTAGAGCGGGGGGGACTACCAGGTACGAG. As protein: CSARAGGTTRYE. The CDR3 in its entirety is CSARAGGTTRYEQYF.

Comment on this clone: The junction shows a germline mismatch at one end, possibly a read error. The CDR3 end is not reached by the read, which stops 3 residues before it; the germline J gene fills it in. V gene TRBV20-1 combines with J gene TRBJ1-3; the D gene is possibly TRBD1 (5 bases). Germline V gene sequence: CDR1 DFQATT, CDR2 SNEGSKA (reference sequence). This CDR3 has 11 amino acids. The CDR3 protein is CSARVLDTIYF. The CDR3 bases that were read are TGCAGTGCTAGAGTCCTGGACACG.

Worth noting for this clone: The CDR3 end falls 3 residues outside the read, so it is completed with the germline J gene. This chain uses TRBV19 with TRBJ1-5; possibly TRBD1 for D (6 bases). The CDR3 spans 15 residues. The V gene lost 7 bases and the J gene lost 0 bases, with 13 bases spanning the gap. Per germline, CDR1 LNHDA and CDR2 SQIVND (reference sequence). CDR3 bases read: TGTGCCAGTATGGGGGCAGGGTATAGCAATCAGCCC. Protein sequence: CASMGAGYSNQP. The entire CDR3 sequence reads CASMGAGYSNQPQHF.

Points on this clone: The read ends 3 residues shy of where the CDR3 ends; the end is completed using the germline J gene. This chain links TRBV24-1 with TRBJ2-1; 8 bases are a match to TRBD2. Germline assignment: CDR1 KGHDR and CDR2 SFDVKD. V lost 3 bases and J lost 1; bases outside the gene matches: 19. CDR3 length equals 21 residues. CDR3 loop: CATSDPTKPGTREGSYNEQFF. The part of the CDR3 DNA that was read is TGTGCCACCAGTGATCCAACAAAACCCGGGACTAGGGAGGGATCCTACAATGAG.

Details on this clone: The CDR3 extends 3 residues past the end of the read, so its final part is completed from the germline J gene. The chain couples TRBV5-6 to TRBJ2-5; possibly TRBD1 for D (6 bases). Trimming stripped 5 bases from V and 5 bases from J, with 19 bases between. This CDR3 has 15 amino acids. Germline CDR1 and CDR2: SGHDT and YYEEEE. CDR3 protein: CASRQKRTVSETQYF. The CDR3 DNA, read in part, is TGTGCCAGCAGGCAAAAAAGGACAGTATCTGAGACC.

Comment on this clone: The CDR3 end falls 3 residues outside the read, so it is completed with the germline J gene. This chain connects TRBV30 to TRBJ1-2; 7 bases fit TRBD1. CDR3 length: 16 amino acids. V trimming: 4 bases; J trimming: 7 bases; junction bases outside the gene matches: 18. The V gene's germline CDR1 is GTSNPN and CDR2 SVGIG (reference sequence). CDR3 loop: CAWIRKQADRVGGYTF. The CDR3 DNA, read in part, is TGTGCCTGGATTCGAAAACAAGCTGACAGGGTCGGTGGC.

As to this clone: The read is 3 residues too short to cover the CDR3 end, so that end is filled in from the germline J gene. V and J are TRBV9 and TRBJ2-3, with a possible D match to TRBD1 (5 bases). This CDR3 is built from 15 residues. V was pared by 0 bases and J by 6 bases, with 14 bases between. Germline V lookup: CDR1 SGDLS, CDR2 YYNGEE. CDR3 region: CASSVGQGREDTQYF. The part of the CDR3 DNA that was read is TGTGCCAGCAGCGTAGGTCAGGGCCGTGAGGATACG.

Notes on this clone: The CDR3 end falls 3 residues outside the read, so it is completed with the germline J gene. The rearrangement links TRBV19 to TRBJ2-7; 9 nucleotides line up with TRBD1. V lost 7 bases, J lost 5 bases, and 9 bases stayed unmatched. This CDR3 comprises 14 residues. Germline values: CDR1 LNHDA, CDR2 SQIVND (reference sequence). The sequenced CDR3 bases are TGTGCCAGTACTGCGACAGGGGGATATAACGAG. It yields the protein CASTATGGYNE. The full CDR3 is CASTATGGYNEQYF.

About this clone itself: The read is 3 residues too short to cover the CDR3 end, so that end is filled in from the germline J gene. V usage is TRBV7-6 and J usage is TRBJ1-1; TRBD1 agrees at 8 bases. The trim removed 3 bases at V and 1 base at J, leaving 4 bases unmatched. The CDR3 is 15 amino acids. Germline CDR1 SGHVS, CDR2 FNYEAQ. The CDR3 loop reads CASSFLTGENTEAFF. The DNA read from the CDR3 is TGTGCCAGCAGCTTCCTGACAGGGGAGAACACTGAA.

As concerns this clone: The read finishes 3 residues shy of the CDR3 end, and the germline J gene is used to complete it. The chain links TRBV7-3 to TRBJ2-7; no clear D. The CDR3 contains 14 residues. CDR1 SGHTA and CDR2 FQGTGA come from the germline V gene. Trimming stripped 1 base from V and 0 bases from J, with 7 bases between. Partial CDR3 DNA: TGTGCCAGCAGCTTAAGGCCAAGCTCCTACGAG. Its protein is CASSLRPSSYE. The entire CDR3 sequence reads CASSLRPSSYEQYF.

Worth noting for this clone: The read halts 3 residues ahead of the CDR3 end, with the missing end drawn from the germline J gene. The chain couples TRBV29-1 to TRBJ2-1; TRBD1 matches at 10 bases. There are 12 residues in the CDR3. Germline V gene data show CDR1 as SQVTM and CDR2 as ANQGSEA. With 4 bases clipped from V and 9 bases from J, the junction kept 3 bases outside the gene matches. CDR3 bases read: TGCAGCGTTGGACAGGGGGCGGGTGAG. Encoded protein: CSVGQGAGE. The CDR3, in full, reads CSVGQGAGEQFF.

A remark on this clone: Coverage ceases 3 residues before the CDR3 finishes, and the germline J gene fills in the end. This chain uses TRBV5-1 with TRBJ2-2, with TRBD2 matching 7 bases. This CDR3 is 14 amino acids long. Germline assignment: CDR1 SGHRS and CDR2 YFSETQ. V dropped 5 bases and J dropped 2; count of bases not matched to a gene: 3. Partial CDR3 DNA: TGCGCCAGCAGTCCGGGACTAAACACCGGGGAG. Amino acid sequence: CASSPGLNTGE. The whole CDR3 sequence reads CASSPGLNTGELFF. Full variable domain (outside the CDR3, taken from reference TRBV5-1 and TRBJ2-2): KAGVTQTPRYLIKTRGQQVTLSCSPISGHRSVSWYQQTPGQGLQFLFEYFSETQRNKGNFPGRFSGRQFSNSRSEMNVSTLELGDSALYLCASSPGLNTGELFFGEGSRLTVL.

Worth noting for this clone: The sequence runs out 3 residues before the end of the CDR3; the remainder is reconstructed from the germline J gene. This chain uses TRBV19 with TRBJ1-2; 9 bases are a match to TRBD1. The CDR3 has 15 amino acids. CDR1 is LNHDA, CDR2 SQIVND, per germline (reference sequence). The V gene end was trimmed by 5 bases and the J gene end by 4 bases; junction bases not matched to a gene: 8. The DNA read from the CDR3 is TGTGCCAGTAGTGAGGGACAGGGAAAAAGCTATGGC. Its protein product is CASSEGQGKSYG. The whole CDR3 protein reads CASSEGQGKSYGYTF. The full variable domain, completed using reference TRBV19 and TRBJ1-2, is DGGITQSPKYLFRKEGQNVTLSCEQNLNHDAMYWYRQDPGQGLRLIYYSQIVNDFQKGDIAEGYSVSREKKESFPLTVTSAQKNPTAFYLCASSEGQGKSYGYTFGSGTRLTVV.